This T cell receptor (beta chain) was identified in a study of OX40 agonist ivuxolimab in advanced cancers. Turning to the study itself: The diagnoses of dose-escalation patients were hepatocellular carcinoma, melanoma, renal cell or head and neck cancer.

Profiling relied on immunoSEQ multiplex PCR, and the TCRdb table lists in-frame clones only, not all of them. This table holds approximately 17,000 clones, more than 65% found once. Germline lookup yields CDR1 SGHNT and CDR2 YYREEE (reference sequence). The V and J ends lost 0 bases and 0 bases respectively, with 12 bases between them. CDR3 length equals 16 residues. The gene calls are TRBV5-4 and TRBJ1-1; D is uncertain. This clonotype was obtained from an adult with an advanced solid tumor such as melanoma, head and neck, liver or kidney cancer. Sequences were derived from CD4+ or CD8+ T cells sorted from blood, sampled in a trial of the OX40 agonist ivuxolimab. The CDR3 DNA reads TGTGCCAGCAGCTTGGGATGGTCAGAGTTGAACACTGAAGCTTTCTTT. Translating it yields CASSLGWSELNTEAFF.